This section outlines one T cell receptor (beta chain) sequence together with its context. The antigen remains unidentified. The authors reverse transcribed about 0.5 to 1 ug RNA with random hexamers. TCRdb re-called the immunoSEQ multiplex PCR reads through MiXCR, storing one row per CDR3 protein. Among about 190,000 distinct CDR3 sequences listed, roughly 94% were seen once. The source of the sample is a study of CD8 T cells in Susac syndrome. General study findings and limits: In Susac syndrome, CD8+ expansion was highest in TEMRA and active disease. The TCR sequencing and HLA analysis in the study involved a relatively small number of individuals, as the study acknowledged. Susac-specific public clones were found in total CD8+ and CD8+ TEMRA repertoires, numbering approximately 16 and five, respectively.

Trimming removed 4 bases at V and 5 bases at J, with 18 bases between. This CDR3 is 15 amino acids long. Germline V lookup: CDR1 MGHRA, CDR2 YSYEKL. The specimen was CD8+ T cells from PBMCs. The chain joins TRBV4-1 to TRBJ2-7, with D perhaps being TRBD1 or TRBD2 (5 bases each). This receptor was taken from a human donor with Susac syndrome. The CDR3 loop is CASSLVPGPRDEQYF. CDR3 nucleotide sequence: TGCGCCAGCAGCCTGGTACCGGGACCTAGGGACGAGCAGTACTTC.